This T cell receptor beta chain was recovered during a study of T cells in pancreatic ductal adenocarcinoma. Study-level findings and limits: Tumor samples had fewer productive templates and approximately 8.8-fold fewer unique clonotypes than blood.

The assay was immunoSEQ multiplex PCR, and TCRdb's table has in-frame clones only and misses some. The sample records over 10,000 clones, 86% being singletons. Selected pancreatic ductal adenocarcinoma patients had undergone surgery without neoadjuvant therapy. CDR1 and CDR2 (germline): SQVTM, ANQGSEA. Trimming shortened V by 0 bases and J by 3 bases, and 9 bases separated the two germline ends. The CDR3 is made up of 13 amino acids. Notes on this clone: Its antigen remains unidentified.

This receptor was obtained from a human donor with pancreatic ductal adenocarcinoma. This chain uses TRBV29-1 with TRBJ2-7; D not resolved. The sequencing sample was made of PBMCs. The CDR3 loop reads CSVEDRADYEQYF. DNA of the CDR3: TGCAGCGTTGAAGATCGGGCAGACTACGAGCAGTACTTC.